These T cell receptor beta chains were read from a single sample in a study of human T cells and chemical hapten exposure. TCRdb recomputed calls from the RACE reads with MiXCR, one row per CDR3 protein. The data show roughly 190,000 distinct CDR3 sequences, approximately 20% seen once. The sequencing used whole blood, collected in connection with sensitization to the hapten diphenylcyclopropenone (DPC). The receptors shown here come from a woman between 45 and 65 years old with alopecia areata. Some clones in this sample may be carry-over from other donors' samples. The CDR3 runs from the conserved cysteine through the conserved F or W. D genes are given only for firm matches. A clone size is listed for some rows: how often the clone was seen (once, few, many), or a class if it is expanded.

>TRBV6-1|.|TRBJ1-4|.
TGTGCCAGCACAAGGCAGGTAGCTGAAAAACTGTTTTTT
CASTRQVAEKLFF
>TRBV20-1|.|TRBJ1-4|.
TGCAGTGCTAGAGATTTAGCCGGTTCAACTAATGAAAAACTGTTTTTT
CSARDLAGSTNEKLFF
>TRBV5-6|.|TRBJ1-1|TRBD1
TGTGCCAGCAGCCGGGGACAGAAAGTCGCTGAAGCTTTCTTT
CASSRGQKVAEAFF
>TRBV27|.|TRBJ2-7|.
TGTGCCAGCAGAGGCCAGGGTTACTCCTACGAGCAGTACTTC
CASRGQGYSYEQYF
>TRBV5-1|.|TRBJ2-2|.
TGCGCCAGCAGCTTGGCCGGAGACGGGGAGCTGTTTTTT
CASSLAGDGELFF
>TRBV11-2|few|TRBJ2-7|.
TGTGCCAGCAGCCCCTCCTGGGGGGCCATAAACTACGAGCAGTACTTC
CASSPSWGAINYEQYF
>TRBV30|.|TRBJ2-1|.
TGTGCCTGGAGTGTACTGGGCCTCCTCGGTGAGCAGTTCTTC
CAWSVLGLLGEQFF
>TRBV6-2/TRBV6-3|.|TRBJ2-1|.
TGTGCCAGCTATTTGAGTGGTGAGCAGTTCTTC
CASYLSGEQFF
>TRBV3-1|.|TRBJ2-7|.
TGTGCCAGCAGCCACACAGAGTACGAGCAGTACTTC
CASSHTEYEQYF
>TRBV27|.|TRBJ1-2|TRBD1
TGTGCCAGCAGCTGGGACAGGGCGGCTGGCTACACCTTC
CASSWDRAAGYTF
>TRBV2|few|TRBJ2-1|.
TGTGCCAGCCAAAGAAGCGGCAACAATGAGCAGTTCTTC
CASQRSGNNEQFF
>TRBV20-1|.|TRBJ2-5|.
TGCAGTGCTGGAGCTGACGGCGAGACCCAGTACTTC
CSAGADGETQYF
>TRBV12-3/TRBV12-4|few|TRBJ1-1|.
TGTGCCAGCAGTCCCTCTTTTGGCACTGAAGCTTTCTTT
CASSPSFGTEAFF
>TRBV6-1|few|TRBJ2-7|TRBD2
TGTGCCAGCAGGAAGGTACTAGCGCAGAGCTCCTACGAGCAGTACTTC
CASRKVLAQSSYEQYF
>TRBV20-1|.|TRBJ2-5|.
TGCAGTGCTACGACTAGGAACTTCGAGACCCAGTACTTC
CSATTRNFETQYF
>TRBV7-7|.|TRBJ2-2|.
TGTGCCAGCAGTCCGCGGCCGGGACTTAACACCGGGGAGCTGTTTTTT
CASSPRPGLNTGELFF
>TRBV6-5|few|TRBJ1-6|.
TGTGCCAGCAGTTCGGCCTTTGGGACAAGAGGAAATTCACCCCTCCACTTT
CASSSAFGTRGNSPLHF
>TRBV27|.|TRBJ2-7|TRBD1
TGTGCCAGCAGTTCGAGACAGGGTTGGTACGAGCAGTACTTC
CASSSRQGWYEQYF
>TRBV24-1|few|TRBJ1-5|.
TGTGCCACCGAACGACAGGGCAATCAGCCCCAGCATTTT
CATERQGNQPQHF
>TRBV24-1|few|TRBJ1-5|.
TGTGCCACCAGTGACCCAAAGGGAGGGAGCAATCAGCCCCAGCATTTT
CATSDPKGGSNQPQHF
>TRBV5-1|.|TRBJ1-4|TRBD1
TGCGCCAGCAGCTTGGACAGGGGGCGGGCTAATGAAAAACTGTTTTTT
CASSLDRGRANEKLFF
>TRBV3-1|medium-sized|TRBJ2-1|.
TGTGCCAGCAGCCAAGTCGCATCTCCCTACAATGAGCAGTTCTTC
CASSQVASPYNEQFF
>TRBV12-3/TRBV12-4|.|TRBJ2-1|TRBD2
TGTGCCAGCAGTTTATTGGTAGCGGGAGTGGGGGGTAGGAATGAGCAGTTCTTC
CASSLLVAGVGGRNEQFF
>TRBV21-1|.|TRBJ1-4|.
TGTGCCAGCAGCAAACCTCAGGGGGGGAGTAGTGAAAAACTGTTTTTT
CASSKPQGGSSEKLFF
>TRBV5-1|.|TRBJ1-2|.
TGCGCCAGCAGCTTGGATGCAGATGGCTACACCTTC
CASSLDADGYTF
>TRBV15|.|TRBJ1-2|.
TGTGCCACCAGCAGAGATACGGGGGGGACCTATGGCTACACCTTC
CATSRDTGGTYGYTF
>TRBV7-8|.|TRBJ2-3|TRBD1
TGTGCCAGCAGCTTAAGGGGACAGGGACAGCCCTCTTACACAGATACGCAGTATTTT
CASSLRGQGQPSYTDTQYF
>TRBV5-1|few|TRBJ2-5|.
TGCGCCAGCAGCTTGGGACGACGTGGTATTGGCCAAGAGACCCAGTACTTC
CASSLGRRGIGQETQYF
>TRBV6-5|.|TRBJ2-2|TRBD1
TGTGCCAGCAGTTACTCGCTCGGAACAGGGGTGAACACCGGGGAGCTGTTTTTT
CASSYSLGTGVNTGELFF